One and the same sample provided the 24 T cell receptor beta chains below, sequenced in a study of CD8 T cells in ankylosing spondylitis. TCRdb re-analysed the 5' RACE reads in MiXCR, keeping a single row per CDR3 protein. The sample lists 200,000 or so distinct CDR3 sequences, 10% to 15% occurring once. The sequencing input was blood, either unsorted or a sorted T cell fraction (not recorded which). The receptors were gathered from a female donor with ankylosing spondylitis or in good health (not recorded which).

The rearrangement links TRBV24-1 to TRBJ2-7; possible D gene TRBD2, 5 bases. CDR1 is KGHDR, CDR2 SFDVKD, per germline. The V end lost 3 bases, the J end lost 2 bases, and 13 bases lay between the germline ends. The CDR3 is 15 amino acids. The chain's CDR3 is CATSDPTGNPYEQYF. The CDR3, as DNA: TGTGCCACCAGTGATCCTACCGGGAACCCCTACGAGCAGTACTTC.

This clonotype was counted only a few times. The CDR3, as DNA: TGTGCCTGGAGTGCCCTGACAGGGCAATATTCACCCCTCCACTTT. It encodes CAWSALTGQYSPLHF. This chain connects TRBV30 to TRBJ1-6, with TRBD1 matching over 7 bases. V lost 1 base, J lost 8 bases, and 8 bases stayed unmatched. From germline, CDR1 is GTSNPN and CDR2 SVGIG (reference sequence). CDR3 length: 15 residues. The whole variable domain, remainder taken from reference TRBV30 and TRBJ1-6, is SQTIHQWPATLVQPVGSPLSLECTVEGTSNPNLYWYRQAAGRGLQLLFYSVGIGQISSEVPQNLSASRPQDRQFILSSKKLLLSDSGFYLCAWSALTGQYSPLHFGNGTRLTVT.

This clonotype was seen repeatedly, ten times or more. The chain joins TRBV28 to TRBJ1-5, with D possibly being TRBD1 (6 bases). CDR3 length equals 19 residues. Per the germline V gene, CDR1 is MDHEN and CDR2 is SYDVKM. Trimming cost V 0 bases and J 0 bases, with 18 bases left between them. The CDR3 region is CASSLWLGPGVYSNQPQHF. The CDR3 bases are TGTGCCAGCAGTTTATGGCTAGGGCCAGGGGTTTATAGCAATCAGCCCCAGCATTTT.

CDR3: CASSYGGGGIFYEQYF. DNA of the CDR3: TGTGCCAGCAGTTATGGGGGGGGCGGGATCTTCTACGAGCAGTACTTC. The chain combines TRBV7-2 with TRBJ2-7; the D gene is possibly TRBD2 (7 bases). CDR1 SGHTA and CDR2 FQGNSA come from the germline V gene. The CDR3 runs 16 residues. Trimming cost V 6 bases and J 3 bases, with 21 bases left between them. Full variable domain (rest looked up from reference TRBV7-2 and TRBJ2-7): GAGVSQSPSNKVTEKGKDVELRCDPISGHTALYWYRQSLGQGLEFLIYFQGNSAPDKSGLPSDRFSAERTGGSVSTLTIQRTQQEDSAVYLCASSYGGGGIFYEQYFGPGTRLTVT.

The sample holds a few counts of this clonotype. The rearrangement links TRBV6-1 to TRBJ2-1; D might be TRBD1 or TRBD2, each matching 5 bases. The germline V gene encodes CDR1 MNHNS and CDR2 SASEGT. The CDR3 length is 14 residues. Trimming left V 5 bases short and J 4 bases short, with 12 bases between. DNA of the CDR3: TGTGCCAGCAGTCGCCCGGGGCCGTACAATGAGCAGTTCTTC. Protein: CASSRPGPYNEQFF.

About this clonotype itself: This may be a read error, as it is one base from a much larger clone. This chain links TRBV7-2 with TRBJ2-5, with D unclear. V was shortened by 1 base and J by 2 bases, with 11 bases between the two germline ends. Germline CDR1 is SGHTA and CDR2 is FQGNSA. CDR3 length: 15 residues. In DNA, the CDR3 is TGTGCCAGCAGCTTAGTATGCGGAGCACAAGAGACCCAGTACTTC. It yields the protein CASSLVCGAQETQYF. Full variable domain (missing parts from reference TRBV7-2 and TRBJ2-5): GAGVSQSPSNKVTEKGKDVELRCDPISGHTALYWYRQSLGQGLEFLIYFQGNSAPDKSGLPSDRFSAERTGGSVSTLTIQRTQQEDSAVYLCASSLVCGAQETQYFGPGTRLLVL.

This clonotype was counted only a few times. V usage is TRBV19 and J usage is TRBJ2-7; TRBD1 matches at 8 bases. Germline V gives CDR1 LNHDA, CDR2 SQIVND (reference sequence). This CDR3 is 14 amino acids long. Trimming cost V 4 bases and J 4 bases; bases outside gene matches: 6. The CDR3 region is CASSTDRVAYEQYF. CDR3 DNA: TGTGCCAGTAGTACGGACAGGGTAGCATACGAGCAGTACTTC. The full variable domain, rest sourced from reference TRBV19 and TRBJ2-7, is DGGITQSPKYLFRKEGQNVTLSCEQNLNHDAMYWYRQDPGQGLRLIYYSQIVNDFQKGDIAEGYSVSREKKESFPLTVTSAQKNPTAFYLCASSTDRVAYEQYFGPGTRLTVT.

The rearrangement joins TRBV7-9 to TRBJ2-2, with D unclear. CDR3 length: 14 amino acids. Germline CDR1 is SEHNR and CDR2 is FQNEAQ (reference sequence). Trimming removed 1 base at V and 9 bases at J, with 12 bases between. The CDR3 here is CASSLDRSFRELFF. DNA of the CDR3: TGTGCCAGCAGCTTAGACAGATCGTTTCGGGAGCTGTTTTTT.

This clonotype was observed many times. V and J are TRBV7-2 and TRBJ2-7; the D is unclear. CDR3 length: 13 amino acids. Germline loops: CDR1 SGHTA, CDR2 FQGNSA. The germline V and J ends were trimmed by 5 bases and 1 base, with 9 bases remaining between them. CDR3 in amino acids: CASSLPSSYEQYF. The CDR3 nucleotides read TGTGCCAGCAGCCTCCCCTCATCCTACGAGCAGTACTTC.

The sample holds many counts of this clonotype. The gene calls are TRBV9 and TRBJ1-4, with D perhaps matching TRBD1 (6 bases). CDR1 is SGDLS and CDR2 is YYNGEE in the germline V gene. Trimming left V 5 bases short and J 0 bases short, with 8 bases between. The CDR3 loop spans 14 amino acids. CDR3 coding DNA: TGTGCCAGCAGTACAGGGTCAACTAATGAAAAACTGTTTTTT. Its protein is CASSTGSTNEKLFF.

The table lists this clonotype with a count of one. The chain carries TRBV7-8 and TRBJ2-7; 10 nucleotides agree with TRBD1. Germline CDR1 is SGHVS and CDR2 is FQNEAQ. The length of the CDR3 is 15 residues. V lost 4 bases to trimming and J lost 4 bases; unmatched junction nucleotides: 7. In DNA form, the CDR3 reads TGTGCCAGCAGCTGGGGGGGACAGGGGACTTACGAGCAGTACTTC. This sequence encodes CASSWGGQGTYEQYF. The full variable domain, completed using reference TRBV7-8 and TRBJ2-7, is GAGVSQSPRYKVAKRGQDVALRCDPISGHVSLFWYQQALGQGPEFLTYFQNEAQLDKSGLPSDRFFAERPEGSVSTLKIQRTQQEDSAVYLCASSWGGQGTYEQYFGPGTRLTVT.

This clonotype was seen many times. The CDR3 DNA sequence: TGTGCCAGCAGTGGGGTAAACAGGGGTGGGGAGCCCCAGCATTTT. Translating gives CASSGVNRGGEPQHF. The chain joins TRBV12-3 or TRBV12-4 to TRBJ1-5; 7 bases are shared with TRBD1. Unmatched junction bases numbered 12, after V lost 5 bases and J lost 8 bases. The CDR3 has 15 residues.

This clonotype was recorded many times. The CDR3 is CASSSGYQETQYF. In DNA, the CDR3 is TGTGCCAGCTCATCGGGGTACCAAGAGACCCAGTACTTC. J is TRBJ2-5 and V is TRBV18; possibly TRBD2 for D (5 bases). Trimming took 5 bases from V and 0 from J, leaving 7 bases between them. CDR1 and CDR2 from the germline V gene are KGHSH and LQKENI. This CDR3 has 13 amino acids.

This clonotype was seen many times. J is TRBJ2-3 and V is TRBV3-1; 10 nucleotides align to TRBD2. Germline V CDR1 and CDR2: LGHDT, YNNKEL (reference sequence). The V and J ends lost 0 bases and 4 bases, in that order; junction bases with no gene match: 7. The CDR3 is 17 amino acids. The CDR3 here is CASSQDVLAGAPDTQYF. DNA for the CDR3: TGTGCCAGCAGCCAAGATGTCCTAGCGGGAGCCCCAGATACGCAGTATTTT.

The CDR3 spells CASSLDSTDTQYF. For the CDR3, the DNA is TGTGCCAGCAGCTTAGATAGCACAGATACGCAGTATTTT. The chain couples TRBV11-3 to TRBJ2-3; no definite D call. The CDR3 extends over 13 amino acids. Germline V gives CDR1 SGHNT, CDR2 YENEEA. V shed 0 bases and J shed 0 bases, with 1 base lying between them. Filled out from reference TRBV11-3 and TRBJ2-3, the complete variable domain reads EAGVVQSPRYKIIEKKQPVAFWCNPISGHNTLYWYLQNLGQGPELLIRYENEEAVDDSQLPKDRFSAERLKGVDSTLKIQPAELGDSAVYLCASSLDSTDTQYFGPGTRLTVL.

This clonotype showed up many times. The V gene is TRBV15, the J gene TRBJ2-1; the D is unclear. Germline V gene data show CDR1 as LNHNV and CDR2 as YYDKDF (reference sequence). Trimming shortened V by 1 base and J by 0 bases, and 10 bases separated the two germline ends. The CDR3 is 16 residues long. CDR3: CATSRGAPSSYNEQFF. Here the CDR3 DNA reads TGTGCCACCAGCAGAGGAGCACCGAGCTCCTACAATGAGCAGTTCTTC.

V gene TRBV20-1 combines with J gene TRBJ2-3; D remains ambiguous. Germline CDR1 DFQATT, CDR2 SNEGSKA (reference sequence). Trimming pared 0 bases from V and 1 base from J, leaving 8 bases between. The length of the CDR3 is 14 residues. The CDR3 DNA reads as TGCAGTGCTAGAGATCCGTGGGGCACAGATACGCAGTATTTT. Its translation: CSARDPWGTDTQYF.

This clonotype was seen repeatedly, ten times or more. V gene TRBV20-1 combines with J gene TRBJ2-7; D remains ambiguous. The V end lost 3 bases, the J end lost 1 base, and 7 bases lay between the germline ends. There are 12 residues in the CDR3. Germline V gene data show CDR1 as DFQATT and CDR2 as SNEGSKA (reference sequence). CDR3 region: CSASQVSYEQYF. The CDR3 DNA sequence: TGCAGTGCTAGCCAGGTGTCCTACGAGCAGTACTTC.

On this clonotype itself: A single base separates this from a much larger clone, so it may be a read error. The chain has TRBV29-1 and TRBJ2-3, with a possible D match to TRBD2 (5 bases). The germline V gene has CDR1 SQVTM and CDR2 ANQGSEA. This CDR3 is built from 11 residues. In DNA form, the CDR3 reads TGCAGCGTTGGAGGGCCAGATCCGCAGTATTTT. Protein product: CSVGGPDPQYF.

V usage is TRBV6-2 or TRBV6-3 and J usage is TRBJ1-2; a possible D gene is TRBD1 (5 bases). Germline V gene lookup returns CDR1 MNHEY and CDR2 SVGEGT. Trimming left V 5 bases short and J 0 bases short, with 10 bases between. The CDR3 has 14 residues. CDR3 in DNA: TGTGCCAGCAGTGCCGGGGGAGCTAACTATGGCTACACCTTC. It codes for CASSAGGANYGYTF.

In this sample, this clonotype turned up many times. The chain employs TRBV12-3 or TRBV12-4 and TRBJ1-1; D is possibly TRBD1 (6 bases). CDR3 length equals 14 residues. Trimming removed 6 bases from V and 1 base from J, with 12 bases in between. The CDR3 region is CASRPDRENTEAFF. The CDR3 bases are TGTGCCAGCAGGCCGGACAGAGAGAACACTGAAGCTTTCTTT.

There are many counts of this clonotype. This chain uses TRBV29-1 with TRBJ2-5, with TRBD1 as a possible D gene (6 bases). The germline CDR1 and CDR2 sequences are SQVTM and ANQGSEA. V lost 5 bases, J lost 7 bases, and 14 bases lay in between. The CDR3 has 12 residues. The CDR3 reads CSVLDRIGTQYF. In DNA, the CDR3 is TGCAGCGTTCTGGACAGAATCGGGACCCAGTACTTC.

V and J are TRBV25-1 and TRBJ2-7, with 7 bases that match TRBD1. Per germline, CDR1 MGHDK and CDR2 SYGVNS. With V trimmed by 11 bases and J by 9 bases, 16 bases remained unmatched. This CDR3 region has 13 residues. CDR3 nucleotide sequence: TGTGCCGCCTGGGACAGTGGTGCCCCCCGGCAGTACTTC. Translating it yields CAAWDSGAPRQYF.

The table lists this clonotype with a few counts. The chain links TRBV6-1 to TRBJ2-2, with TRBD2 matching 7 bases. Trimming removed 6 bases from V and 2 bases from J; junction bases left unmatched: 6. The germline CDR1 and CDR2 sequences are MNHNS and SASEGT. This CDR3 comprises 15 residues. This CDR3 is CASSRGEVNTGELFF. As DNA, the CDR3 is TGTGCCAGCAGCCGGGGGGAGGTTAACACCGGGGAGCTGTTTTTT.